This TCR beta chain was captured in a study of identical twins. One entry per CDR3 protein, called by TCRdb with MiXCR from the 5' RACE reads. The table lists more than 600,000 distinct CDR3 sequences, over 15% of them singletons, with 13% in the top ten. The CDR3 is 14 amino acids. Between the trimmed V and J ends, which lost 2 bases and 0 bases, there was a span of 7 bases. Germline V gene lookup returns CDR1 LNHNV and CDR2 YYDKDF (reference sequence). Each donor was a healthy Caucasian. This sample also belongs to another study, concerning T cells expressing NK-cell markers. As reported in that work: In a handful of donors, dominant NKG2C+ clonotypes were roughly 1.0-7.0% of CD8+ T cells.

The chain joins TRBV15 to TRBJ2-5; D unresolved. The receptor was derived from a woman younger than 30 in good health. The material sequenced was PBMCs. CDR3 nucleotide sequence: TGTGCCACCAGCAGACCTGGACACCAAGAGACCCAGTACTTC. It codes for CATSRPGHQETQYF.